This note documents a single T cell receptor (beta chain) sequence. The antigen remains undetermined. The sample originates from a study of T cells in localized non-small cell lung cancer. Libraries were prepared by immunoSEQ multiplex PCR; TCRdb keeps only in-frame clonotypes and omits some of them. Of 31,000 or so clones in the sample, roughly 78% were seen once. Whole-study findings and limits: Tumor trailed uninvolved adjacent lung in T cell clonality, which peaked there.

CDR1 is SGHNT, CDR2 YYREEE, per germline (reference sequence). V was clipped by 5 bases and J by 3 bases; unmatched bases: 12. The CDR3 sequence is 16 residues long. The chain has TRBV5-4 and TRBJ2-3; 7 bases align to TRBD1. This receptor was obtained from a male donor aged 60 or older with stage III squamous cell lung carcinoma. Sequencing used peripheral blood, obtained before any cancer treatment. CDR3 DNA sequence: TGTGCCAGCAGTTTTGAGACAGGGAGTCGGACAGATACGCAGTATTTT. This translates into CASSFETGSRTDTQYF.